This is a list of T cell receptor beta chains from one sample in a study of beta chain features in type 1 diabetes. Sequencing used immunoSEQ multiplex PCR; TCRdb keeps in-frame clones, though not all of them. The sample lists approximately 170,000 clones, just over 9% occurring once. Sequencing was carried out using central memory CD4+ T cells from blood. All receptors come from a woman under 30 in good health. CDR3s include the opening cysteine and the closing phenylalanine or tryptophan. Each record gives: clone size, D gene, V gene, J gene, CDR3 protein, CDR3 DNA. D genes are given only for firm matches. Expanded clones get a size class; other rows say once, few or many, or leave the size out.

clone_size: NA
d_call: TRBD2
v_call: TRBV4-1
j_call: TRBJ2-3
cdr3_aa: CASSQVGSGGAADTQYF
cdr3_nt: TGCGCCAGCAGCCAAGTGGGTAGCGGGGGGGCTGCAGATACGCAGTATTTT

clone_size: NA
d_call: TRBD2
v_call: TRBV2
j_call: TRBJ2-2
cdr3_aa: CATPTSGRKPGELFF
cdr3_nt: TGTGCCACTCCGACTAGCGGGAGGAAACCCGGGGAGCTGTTTTTT

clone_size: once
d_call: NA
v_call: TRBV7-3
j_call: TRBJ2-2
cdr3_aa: CASSLTGGLTNTGELFF
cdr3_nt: TGTGCCAGCAGCTTAACCGGGGGGCTTACGAACACCGGGGAGCTGTTTTTT

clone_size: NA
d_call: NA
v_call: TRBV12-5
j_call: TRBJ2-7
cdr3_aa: CASGLEQTYEQYF
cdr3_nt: TGTGCTAGTGGTTTAGAACAGACCTACGAGCAGTACTTC

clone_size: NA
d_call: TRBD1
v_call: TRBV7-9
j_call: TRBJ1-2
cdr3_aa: CASSFLDREYGYTF
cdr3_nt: TGTGCCAGCAGCTTCCTGGACAGGGAATATGGCTACACCTTC

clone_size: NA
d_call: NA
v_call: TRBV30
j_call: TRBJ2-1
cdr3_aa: CAWSRTFLSYNEQFF
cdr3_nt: TGTGCCTGGAGTCGGACATTTCTTTCCTACAATGAGCAGTTCTTC

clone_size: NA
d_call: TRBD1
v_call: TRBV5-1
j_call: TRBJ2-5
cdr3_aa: CASSRAPGGETQYF
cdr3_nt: TGCGCCAGCAGTCGGGCTCCAGGGGGCGAGACCCAGTACTTC

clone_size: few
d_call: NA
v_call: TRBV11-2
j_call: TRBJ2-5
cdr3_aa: CASSLRKSSTGVETQYF
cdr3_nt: TGTGCCAGCAGCTTACGAAAATCCTCGACAGGAGTGGAGACCCAGTACTTC

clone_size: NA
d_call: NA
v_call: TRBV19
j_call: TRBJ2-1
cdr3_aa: CASSSSRGYNEQFF
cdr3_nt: TGTGCCAGTAGTTCATCCCGGGGCTACAATGAGCAGTTCTTC

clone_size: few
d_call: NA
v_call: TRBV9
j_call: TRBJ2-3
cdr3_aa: CASSVGSGRTDTQYF
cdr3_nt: TGTGCCAGCAGCGTAGGTAGCGGCCGCACAGATACGCAGTATTTT

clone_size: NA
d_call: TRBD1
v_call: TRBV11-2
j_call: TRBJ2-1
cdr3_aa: CASSLLNRGNEQFF
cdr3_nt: TGTGCCAGCAGCTTACTTAACAGGGGTAATGAGCAGTTCTTC

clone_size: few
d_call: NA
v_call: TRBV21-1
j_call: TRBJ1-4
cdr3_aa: CASSKAGQVGATNEKLFF
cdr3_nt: TGTGCCAGCAGCAAAGCCGGACAGGTGGGAGCAACTAATGAAAAACTGTTTTTT

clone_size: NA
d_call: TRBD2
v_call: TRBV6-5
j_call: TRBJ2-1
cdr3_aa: CASSLLAYEQFF
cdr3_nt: TGTGCCAGCAGCCTACTAGCGTATGAGCAGTTCTTC

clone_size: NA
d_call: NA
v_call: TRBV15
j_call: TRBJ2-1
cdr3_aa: CATSYVLAVDNEQFF
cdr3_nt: TGTGCCACCAGCTATGTTTTGGCCGTCGACAATGAGCAGTTCTTC

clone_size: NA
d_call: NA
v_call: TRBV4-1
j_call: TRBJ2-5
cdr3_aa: CASSQDDAGNPPRTQYF
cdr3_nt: TGCGCCAGCAGCCAAGATGACGCGGGTAACCCCCCACGGACCCAGTACTTC

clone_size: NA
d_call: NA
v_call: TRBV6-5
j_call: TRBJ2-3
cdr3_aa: CASRDTSTDTQYF
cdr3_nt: TGTGCCAGCAGGGACACTAGCACAGATACGCAGTATTTT

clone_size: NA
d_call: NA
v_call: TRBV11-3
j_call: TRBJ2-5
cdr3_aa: CASSPGWAGETQYF
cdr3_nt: TGTGCCAGCAGCCCGGGGTGGGCAGGAGAGACCCAGTACTTC

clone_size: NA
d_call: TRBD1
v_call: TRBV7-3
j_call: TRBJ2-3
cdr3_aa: CASSRSGDRGTDTQYF
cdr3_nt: TGTGCCAGCAGCAGAAGTGGGGACAGGGGCACAGATACGCAGTATTTT

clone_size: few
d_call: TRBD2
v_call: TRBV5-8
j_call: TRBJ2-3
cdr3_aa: CASSKRLAGDRTDTQYF
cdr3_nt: TGTGCCAGCAGCAAAAGACTAGCGGGAGACCGCACAGATACGCAGTATTTT

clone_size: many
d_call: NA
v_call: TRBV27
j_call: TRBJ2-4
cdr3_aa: CASTPRRSQTGAKNIQYF
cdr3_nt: TGTGCCAGCACCCCTCGACGGAGCCAGACGGGGGCCAAAAACATTCAGTACTTC

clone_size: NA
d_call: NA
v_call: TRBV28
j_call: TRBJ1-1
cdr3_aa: CASRRGHMNTEAFF
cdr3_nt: TGTGCCAGCAGGAGGGGACATATGAACACTGAAGCTTTCTTT

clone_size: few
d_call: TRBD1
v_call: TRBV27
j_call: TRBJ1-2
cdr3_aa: CASSSRGRGGYTF
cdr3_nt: TGTGCCAGCAGTTCCAGGGGGCGCGGAGGCTACACCTTC

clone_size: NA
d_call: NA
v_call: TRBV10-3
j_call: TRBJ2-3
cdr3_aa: CAIRRAITDTQYF
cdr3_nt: TGTGCCATCAGGCGGGCTATCACAGATACGCAGTATTTT

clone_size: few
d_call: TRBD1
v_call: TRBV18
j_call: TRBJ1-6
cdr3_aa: CASSPDRLSPLHF
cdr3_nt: TGTGCCAGCTCACCGGACAGGCTCTCACCCCTCCACTTT

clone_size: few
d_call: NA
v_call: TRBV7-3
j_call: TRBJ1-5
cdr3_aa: CASSLCSGERNQPQHF
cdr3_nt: TGTGCCAGCAGCTTGTGCTCAGGGGAGAGGAATCAGCCCCAGCATTTT

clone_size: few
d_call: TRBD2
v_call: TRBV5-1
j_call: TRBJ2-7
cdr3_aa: CASSFSGRSGEQYF
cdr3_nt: TGCGCCAGCAGCTTTAGCGGGAGGTCGGGTGAGCAGTACTTC

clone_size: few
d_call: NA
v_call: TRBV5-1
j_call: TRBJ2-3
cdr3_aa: CASSAGLRADTQYF
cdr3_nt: TGCGCCAGCAGCGCGGGACTCAGGGCGGATACGCAGTATTTT

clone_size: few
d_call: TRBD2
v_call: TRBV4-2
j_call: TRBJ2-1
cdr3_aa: CASSPPRREGPYNEQFF
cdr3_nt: TGTGCCAGCAGCCCGCCCAGGCGGGAGGGCCCATACAATGAGCAGTTCTTC

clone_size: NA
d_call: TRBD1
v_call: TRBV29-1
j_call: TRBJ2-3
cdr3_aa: CSASGTARDTQYF
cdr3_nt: TGCAGCGCCTCCGGGACAGCTCGCGATACGCAGTATTTT

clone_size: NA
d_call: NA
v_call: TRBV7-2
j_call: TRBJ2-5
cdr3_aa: CASSLVTNYQETQYF
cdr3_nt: TGTGCCAGCAGCTTAGTCACTAATTACCAAGAGACCCAGTACTTC

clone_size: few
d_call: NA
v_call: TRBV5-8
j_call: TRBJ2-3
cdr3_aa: CASRVLGQGNADTQYF
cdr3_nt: TGTGCCAGCAGGGTTCTAGGGCAGGGCAACGCAGATACGCAGTATTTT

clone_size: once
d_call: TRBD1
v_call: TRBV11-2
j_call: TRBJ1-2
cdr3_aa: CASSLLQGAQVYGYTF
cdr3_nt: TGTGCCAGCAGCTTACTACAGGGGGCGCAGGTCTATGGCTACACCTTC

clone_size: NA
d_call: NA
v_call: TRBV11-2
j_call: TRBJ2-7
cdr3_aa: CASSLSRNYDHEQYF
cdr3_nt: TGTGCCAGCAGCTTATCGAGAAACTATGACCACGAGCAGTACTTC

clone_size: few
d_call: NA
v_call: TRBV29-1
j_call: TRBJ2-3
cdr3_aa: CSVAGGSSTDTQYF
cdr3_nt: TGCAGCGTTGCAGGGGGGTCCTCCACAGATACGCAGTATTTT

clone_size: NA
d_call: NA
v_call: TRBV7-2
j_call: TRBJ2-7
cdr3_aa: CASSPRRDSYEQYF
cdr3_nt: TGTGCCAGCAGTCCTCGGCGGGACTCCTACGAGCAGTACTTC

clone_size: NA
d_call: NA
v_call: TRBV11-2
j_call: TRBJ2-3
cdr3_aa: CASSPTGADTQYF
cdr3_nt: TGTGCCAGCAGCCCAACCGGAGCCGATACGCAGTATTTT

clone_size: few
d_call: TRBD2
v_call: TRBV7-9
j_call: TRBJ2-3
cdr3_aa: CASSPRGGRTTDTQYF
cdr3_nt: TGTGCCAGCAGCCCCAGGGGCGGGAGGACCACAGATACGCAGTATTTT

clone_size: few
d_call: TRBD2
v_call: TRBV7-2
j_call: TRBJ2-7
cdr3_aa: CASSPGLVREQYF
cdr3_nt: TGTGCCAGCAGCCCCGGACTAGTTCGGGAGCAGTACTTC

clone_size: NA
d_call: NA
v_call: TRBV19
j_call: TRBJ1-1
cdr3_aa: CASTDRMNTEAFF
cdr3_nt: TGTGCCAGTACTGACAGGATGAACACTGAAGCTTTCTTT

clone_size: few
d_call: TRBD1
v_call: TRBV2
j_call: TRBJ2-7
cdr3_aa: CASSRDRDEQYF
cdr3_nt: TGTGCCAGCAGTAGGGACAGGGACGAGCAGTACTTC

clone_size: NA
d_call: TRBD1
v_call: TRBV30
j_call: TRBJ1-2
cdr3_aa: CAWSVAGGYGYTF
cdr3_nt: TGTGCCTGGAGTGTAGCAGGGGGCTATGGCTACACCTTC